This section outlines one T cell receptor beta chain sequence together with its context. Antigen specificity is unknown. 13 Jbeta primers and 60 Vbeta primers were used for the PCR. The assay was immunoSEQ multiplex PCR, and TCRdb's table has in-frame clones only and misses some. The profile shows over 150,000 clones, approximately 71% of them singletons. This CDR3 has 15 amino acids. Trimming took off 0 bases at V and 1 base at J, with 10 bases between the two ends. CDR1 SGHDT and CDR2 YYEEEE come from the germline V gene. This record belongs to a study of cytomegalovirus exposure and HLA in healthy donors. The overall study: Tens of millions of unique TCRs from HLA-typed donors were held in an early release of data.

Study-wide points: A later analysis found that most CMV-associated TCR beta chains appeared HLA-restricted.

This TCR was sampled from a male donor in good health and CMV-seronegative. The sample was PBMCs. The genes are TRBV5-6 and TRBJ2-5; D may be TRBD1 (5 bases). CDR3 sequence (DNA): TGTGCCAGCAGCTTGGGTGGGGCAGCCCAAGAGACCCAGTACTTC. This gives the protein CASSLGGAAQETQYF.